Presented here are 21 T cell receptor beta chains from one specimen sequenced in a study of blood T cell dynamics during melanoma immunotherapy. Generated by immunoSEQ multiplex PCR, the TCRdb table keeps only in-frame clones and is missing some. The sample consists of around 4,300 clones, 95% to 98% of them appearing once. Time point defined: pre-treatment baseline. Sequenced material: effector memory CD8+ T cells from blood, taken from a patient treated with checkpoint blockade. The receptors originated from a human donor with melanoma.

The V call is TRBV5-8, the J call TRBJ1-5, with TRBD1 matching 8 bases. The CDR3 consists of 15 residues. Germline CDR1 is SGHTS and CDR2 is YDEGEE. Trimming removed 4 bases from V and 3 bases from J; junction bases left unmatched: 6. The CDR3 loop is CASSRTGGFNQPQHF. CDR3 nucleotides: TGTGCCAGCAGCCGTACAGGGGGGTTCAATCAGCCCCAGCATTTT.

The chain is built from TRBV7-6 and TRBJ2-2, with 9 bases aligning to TRBD1. Germline lookup yields CDR1 SGHVS and CDR2 FNYEAQ. The CDR3 is 16 residues long. J was trimmed by 1 base and V by 5 bases; bases with no gene match: 5. CDR3 protein: CASSKTGGLNTGELFF. The DNA for the CDR3 is TGTGCCAGCAGCAAAACAGGGGGCCTGAACACCGGGGAGCTGTTTTTT.

This chain joins TRBV28 and TRBJ1-2, with D tentatively TRBD1 (6 bases). Trimming stripped 2 bases from V and 4 bases from J, with 11 bases between. CDR3 length: 14 amino acids. Germline CDR1 and CDR2: MDHEN and SYDVKM. The CDR3 DNA reads as TGTGCCAGCAGTTTAAGGTCGACAGGCTATGGCTACACCTTC. This gives the protein CASSLRSTGYGYTF.

CDR3 in amino acids: CASSFGLSPYEQYF. The CDR3 DNA is TGTGCCAGCAGCTTTGGATTAAGCCCCTACGAGCAGTACTTC. The V gene is TRBV28, the J gene TRBJ2-7; D not resolved. CDR1 and CDR2 from the germline V gene are MDHEN and SYDVKM. This CDR3 spans 14 amino acids. V gave up 6 bases and J gave up 2 bases, with 14 bases separating them.

The DNA for the CDR3 is TGTGCCAGCAGCGTACCAGGGGGTAGCAGAGAGGCCCCTTATGCCTACAATGAGCAGTTCTTC. This translates into CASSVPGGSREAPYAYNEQFF. This chain links TRBV9 with TRBJ2-1; 7 positions match TRBD1. There are 21 residues in the CDR3. Germline trimming cut 1 base from V and 2 bases from J; bases unmatched to any gene: 21. The germline V gene encodes CDR1 SGDLS and CDR2 YYNGEE.

The chain links TRBV25-1 to TRBJ1-1, with D possibly being TRBD1 (5 bases). The germline V gene encodes CDR1 MGHDK and CDR2 SYGVNS. The CDR3 sequence is 13 residues long. Trimming took 5 bases from V and 3 from J, leaving 10 bases between them. For the CDR3, the DNA is TGTGCCAGCAGTCCAGGGAGGTACACTGAAGCTTTCTTT. Its translation: CASSPGRYTEAFF. The full variable domain, with the rest looked up from reference TRBV25-1 and TRBJ1-1, is EADIYQTPRYLVIGTGKKITLECSQTMGHDKMYWYQQDPGMELHLIHYSYGVNSTEKGDLSSESTVSRIRTEHFPLTLESARPSHTSQYLCASSPGRYTEAFFGQGTRLTVV.

V is TRBV6-6 and J is TRBJ1-2; possibly TRBD1 for D (6 bases). Trimming left V 6 bases short and J 0 bases short, with 11 bases between. Germline CDR1 and CDR2: MNHNY and SVGAGI (reference sequence). CDR3 length: 14 amino acids. The CDR3 region has the DNA TGTGCCAGCAGACAACAGGGTCCTAACTATGGCTACACCTTC. It translates to CASRQQGPNYGYTF.

The chain joins TRBV2 to TRBJ1-3; 8 nucleotides agree with TRBD1. The length of the CDR3 is 16 residues. Germline lookup yields CDR1 SNHLY and CDR2 FYNNEI. J lost 0 bases, V lost 6 bases, and 7 bases had no gene match. This CDR3 reads CASRERTGNSGNTIYF. CDR3 nucleotide sequence: TGTGCCAGCAGGGAACGGACAGGGAACTCTGGAAACACCATATATTTT.

The rearrangement joins TRBV5-1 to TRBJ2-2; D is unresolved. The CDR3 has 11 amino acids. Trimming removed 2 bases at V and 4 bases at J, with 0 bases between. Germline values: CDR1 SGHRS, CDR2 YFSETQ. CDR3 sequence reads: CASSFTGELFF. The CDR3 DNA is TGCGCCAGCAGCTTCACCGGGGAGCTGTTTTTT.

The rearrangement links TRBV4-1 to TRBJ2-7; the match to TRBD1 covers 10 bases. The CDR3 consists of 18 residues. Germline CDR1 is MGHRA and CDR2 is YSYEKL. V lost 2 bases to trimming and J lost 3 bases; unmatched junction nucleotides: 13. The CDR3 coding sequence is TGCGCCAGCAGCCAAACCGGGACAGGGGTCGGAAAACGCTACGAGCAGTACTTC. Translating gives CASSQTGTGVGKRYEQYF.

CDR3 nucleotides: TGCGCCAGCAGCTTGGGGCCGGGGGGAGATGAGCAGTTCTTC. It is translated as CASSLGPGGDEQFF. The chain combines TRBV5-1 with TRBJ2-1, with 7 positions matching TRBD2. Trimming at V came to 0 bases and at J to 8 bases, leaving 5 bases not matched to a gene. Per the germline V gene, CDR1 is SGHRS and CDR2 is YFSETQ. CDR3 length equals 14 residues.

The chain employs TRBV5-5 and TRBJ2-7, with D unclear. CDR3 length: 11 amino acids. The germline V and J ends were trimmed by 3 bases and 1 base, with 2 bases remaining between them. Germline-derived CDR1 and CDR2 are SGHKS and YYEKEE (reference sequence). DNA for the CDR3: TGTGCCAGCAGCTCATCCTACGAGCAGTACTTC. Encoded protein: CASSSSYEQYF.

This clone was observed once. The chain carries TRBV2 and TRBJ2-7, with TRBD1 identical over 8 bases. The junction had 3 bases not matched to a gene; V was cut back by 8 bases and J by 3 bases. The CDR3 runs 12 residues. The germline CDR1 and CDR2 sequences are SNHLY and FYNNEI. The CDR3: CASQDRVYEQYF. Here the CDR3 DNA reads TGTGCCAGCCAGGACAGGGTCTACGAGCAGTACTTC.

V and J are TRBV29-1 and TRBJ2-7; possibly TRBD2 for D (6 bases). The CDR3 sequence is 15 residues long. The ends were cut back, 7 bases at V and 2 bases at J, with 21 bases in the middle. Germline CDR1 SQVTM, CDR2 ANQGSEA. The CDR3 DNA follows: TGCAGCGCCTTAGGGCGGTCGGGAGACCCCTACGAGCAGTACTTC. It translates to CSALGRSGDPYEQYF.

V usage is TRBV28 and J usage is TRBJ2-1; D may be TRBD1 (6 bases). The CDR3 covers 13 residues. V lost 6 bases, J lost 7 bases, and 13 bases lay in between. CDR1 MDHEN and CDR2 SYDVKM come from the germline V gene. This chain's CDR3 is CASSLRGRNEQFF. CDR3 coding DNA: TGTGCCAGCAGCCTCAGGGGAAGAAATGAGCAGTTCTTC.

This chain connects TRBV4-1 to TRBJ2-1; possible D gene TRBD1, 7 bases. The CDR3 runs to 11 residues. Germline V gene lookup returns CDR1 MGHRA and CDR2 YSYEKL. Trimming pared 9 bases from V and 9 bases from J, leaving 12 bases between. CDR3 nucleotide sequence: TGCGCCAGTACCAGGGGGGCTGAGCAGTTCTTC. Translation: CASTRGAEQFF.

Concerning this clone: Sequence at one end of the junction differs from germline and may be a read error. The V call is TRBV20-1, the J call TRBJ1-6; D is unresolved. The CDR3 totals 8 residues. CDR1 and CDR2 (germline): DFQATT, SNEGSKA (reference sequence). The CDR3 DNA reads TGCAGTGCCACTCCCCCCCACTTT. It encodes CSATPPHF.

The rearrangement uses TRBV6-5 and TRBJ1-6; D unclear. From germline, CDR1 is MNHEY and CDR2 SVGAGI. Trimming took off 2 bases at V and 7 bases at J, with 9 bases between the two ends. The CDR3 totals 14 residues. In nucleotides, the CDR3 is TGTGCCAGCAGTTACGAGGGTACGAATTCACCCCTCCACTTT. The encoded protein is CASSYEGTNSPLHF.

The rearrangement joins TRBV5-4 to TRBJ2-7, with 8 bases lining up with TRBD1. CDR3 length equals 15 residues. CDR1 is SGHNT, CDR2 YYREEE, per germline (reference sequence). V was clipped by 4 bases and J by 7 bases; unmatched bases: 13. This chain's CDR3 is CASSPGGGSSGEQYF. CDR3 sequence (DNA): TGTGCCAGCAGCCCAGGGGGCGGGTCGAGCGGTGAGCAGTACTTC.

The chain links TRBV23-1 to TRBJ1-2; D gene unclear. TRBV23-1 is placed among ORFs of uncertain function. CDR3 length equals 15 residues. Trimming removed 2 bases at V and 0 bases at J, with 10 bases between. The CDR3 loop is CASSQIQNSNYGYTF. The DNA of the CDR3 is TGCGCCAGCAGTCAAATCCAAAACTCTAACTATGGCTACACCTTC.

V and J are TRBV28 and TRBJ2-7; a weak D match, TRBD2 (6 bases). The CDR3 runs 13 residues. Germline CDR1 MDHEN, CDR2 SYDVKM. The V and J ends lost 3 bases and 2 bases respectively, with 8 bases between them. CDR3 region: CASSFGGTYEQYF. The CDR3 DNA sequence: TGTGCCAGCAGTTTCGGGGGAACCTACGAGCAGTACTTC.